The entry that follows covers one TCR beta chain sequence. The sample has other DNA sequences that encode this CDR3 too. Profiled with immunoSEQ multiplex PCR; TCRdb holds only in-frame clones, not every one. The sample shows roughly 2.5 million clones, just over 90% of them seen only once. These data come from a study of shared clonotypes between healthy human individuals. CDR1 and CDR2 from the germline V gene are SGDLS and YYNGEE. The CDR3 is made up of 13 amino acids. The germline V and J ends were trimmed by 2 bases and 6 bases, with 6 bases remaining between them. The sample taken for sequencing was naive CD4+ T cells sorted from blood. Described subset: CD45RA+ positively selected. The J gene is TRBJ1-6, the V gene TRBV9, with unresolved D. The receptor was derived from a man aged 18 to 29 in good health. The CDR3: CASSVQSNSPLHF. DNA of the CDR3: TGTGCCAGCAGCGTTCAGAGTAATTCACCCCTCCACTTT.